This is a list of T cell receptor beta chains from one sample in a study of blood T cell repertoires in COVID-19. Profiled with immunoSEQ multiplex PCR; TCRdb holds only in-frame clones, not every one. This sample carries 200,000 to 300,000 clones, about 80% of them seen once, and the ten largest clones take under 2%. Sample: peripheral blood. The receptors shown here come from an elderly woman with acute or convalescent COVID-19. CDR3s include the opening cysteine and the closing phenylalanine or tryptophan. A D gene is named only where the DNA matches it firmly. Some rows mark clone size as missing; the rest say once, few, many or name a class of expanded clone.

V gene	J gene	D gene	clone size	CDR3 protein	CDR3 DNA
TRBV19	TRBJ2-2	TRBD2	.	CASSIRPTSGRTLGTGELFF	TGTGCCAGTAGTATTCGGCCCACTAGCGGGAGGACCTTGGGGACCGGGGAGCTGTTTTTT
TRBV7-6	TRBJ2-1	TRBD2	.	CASRAGTSSYNEQFF	TGTGCCAGCCGCGCCGGGACTAGCTCCTACAATGAGCAGTTCTTC
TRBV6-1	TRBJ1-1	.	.	CASSDSGLPGTEAFF	TGTGCCAGCAGTGATTCGGGCCTACCGGGGACTGAAGCTTTCTTT
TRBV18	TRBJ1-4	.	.	CASSPERVDEKLFF	TGTGCCAGCTCACCAGAGAGGGTAGATGAAAAACTGTTTTTT
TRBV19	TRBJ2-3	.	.	CASSNEPRTDTQYF	TGTGCCAGTAGTAACGAGCCCCGCACAGATACGCAGTATTTT
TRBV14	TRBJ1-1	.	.	CASSQELAGVPFF	TGTGCCAGCAGCCAAGAGCTGGCAGGGGTCCCTTTCTTT
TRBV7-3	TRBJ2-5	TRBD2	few	CASLPAGVGETQYF	TGTGCCAGCCTCCCGGCGGGGGTGGGGGAGACCCAGTACTTC
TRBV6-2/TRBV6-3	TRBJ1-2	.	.	CASSYSPSNYGYTF	TGTGCCAGCAGTTACTCCCCATCAAACTATGGCTACACCTTC
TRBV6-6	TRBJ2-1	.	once	CASSYSNNEQFF	TGTGCCAGCAGTTACTCTAACAATGAGCAGTTCTTC
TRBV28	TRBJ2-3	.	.	CASSPHPGRSDTQYF	TGTGCCAGCAGTCCCCACCCGGGTAGATCGGATACGCAGTATTTT
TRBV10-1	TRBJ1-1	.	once	CARLGGGRTEAFF	TGCGCCAGACTGGGGGGGGGACGCACTGAAGCTTTCTTT
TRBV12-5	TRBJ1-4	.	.	CASGSLTANEKLFF	TGTGCTAGTGGTTCACTCACGGCTAATGAAAAACTGTTTTTT
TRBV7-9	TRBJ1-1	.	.	CASSSRQNTEAFF	TGTGCCAGCAGCTCAAGACAGAACACTGAAGCTTTCTTT
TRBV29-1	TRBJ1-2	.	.	CSVPSDGTF	TGCAGCGTTCCCAGCGACGGTACCTTC
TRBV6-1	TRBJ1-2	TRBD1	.	CASSDRRQGARRDYGYTF	TGTGCCAGCAGTGACCGAAGACAGGGGGCCAGACGGGACTATGGCTACACCTTC
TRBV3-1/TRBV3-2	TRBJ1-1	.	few	CASSQGSGRWGDTEAFF	TGTGCCAGCAGCCAAGGATCAGGGAGGTGGGGAGACACTGAAGCTTTCTTT
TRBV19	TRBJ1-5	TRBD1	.	CASRDRTFNQPQHF	TGTGCCAGTAGGGACAGGACTTTCAATCAGCCCCAGCATTTT
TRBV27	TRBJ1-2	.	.	CASSPRRSDGYTF	TGTGCCAGCAGTCCCCGTCGGAGCGATGGCTACACCTTC
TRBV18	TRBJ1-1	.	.	CASSPLTGEAFF	TGTGCCAGCTCACCCCTGACAGGTGAAGCTTTCTTT
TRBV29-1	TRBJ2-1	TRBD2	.	CSIRTSGSNNEQFF	TGCAGCATCCGGACTAGCGGGAGTAACAATGAGCAGTTCTTC
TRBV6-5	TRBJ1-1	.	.	CASSYRATPLSGEAFF	TGTGCCAGCAGTTACCGAGCAACACCCTTGAGCGGGGAAGCTTTCTTT
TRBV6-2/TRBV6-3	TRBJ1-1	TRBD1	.	CASSYVGDRPGLSPYF	TGTGCCAGCAGTTATGTGGGGGACAGGCCCGGGCTTTCCCCCTACTTT
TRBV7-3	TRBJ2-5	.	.	CASSIQGQETQYF	TGTGCCAGCAGCATACAGGGCCAAGAGACCCAGTACTTC
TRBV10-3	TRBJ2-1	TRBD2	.	CAISAGGRGSSYNEQFF	TGTGCCATCAGTGCAGGCGGGAGGGGGAGCTCCTACAATGAGCAGTTCTTC
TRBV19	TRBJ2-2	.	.	CASSRLQRPGELFF	TGTGCCAGTAGTAGGCTGCAACGCCCCGGGGAGCTGTTTTTT
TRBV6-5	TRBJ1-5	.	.	CASSYSTPSNQPQHF	TGTGCCAGCAGTTACTCGACTCCTTCTAATCAGCCCCAGCATTTT
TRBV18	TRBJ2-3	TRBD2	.	CASSPVASGSSTDTQYF	TGTGCCAGCTCACCGGTGGCTAGCGGGAGTAGTACAGATACGCAGTATTTT
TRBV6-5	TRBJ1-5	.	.	CASRIGPGDQPQHF	TGTGCCAGCAGAATCGGTCCGGGGGATCAGCCCCAGCATTTT
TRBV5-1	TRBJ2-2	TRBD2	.	CASSSSGGNTGELFF	TGCGCCAGCAGCTCATCGGGAGGTAACACCGGGGAGCTGTTTTTT
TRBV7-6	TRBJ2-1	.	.	CASSLDGYEQFF	TGTGCCAGCAGCTTAGATGGCTATGAGCAGTTCTTC
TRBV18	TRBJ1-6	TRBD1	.	CASSPGTGDSPLHF	TGTGCCAGCTCCCCCGGGACAGGGGATTCACCCCTCCACTTT
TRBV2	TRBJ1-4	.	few	CASSGVATNEKLFF	TGTGCCAGCAGTGGAGTTGCAACTAATGAAAAACTGTTTTTT
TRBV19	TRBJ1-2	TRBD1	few	CASTAGQLYGYTF	TGTGCCAGTACCGCGGGACAGCTCTATGGCTACACCTTC
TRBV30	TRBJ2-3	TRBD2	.	CAWSARTSGSWGSTDTQYF	TGTGCCTGGAGTGCCCGGACTAGCGGGAGTTGGGGTAGCACAGATACGCAGTATTTT
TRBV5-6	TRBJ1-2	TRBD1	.	CASSIKTGVGGYTF	TGTGCCAGCAGCATTAAGACAGGGGTCGGTGGCTACACCTTC
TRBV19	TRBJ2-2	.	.	CASRTGGANTGELFF	TGTGCCAGTAGAACAGGGGGGGCGAACACCGGGGAGCTGTTTTTT
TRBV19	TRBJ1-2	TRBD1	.	CASSRQGSYGYTF	TGTGCCAGTAGCAGACAGGGGAGCTATGGCTACACCTTC
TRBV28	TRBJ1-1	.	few	CASRPTTGLNTEAFF	TGTGCCAGCAGACCCACCACAGGGTTGAACACTGAAGCTTTCTTT
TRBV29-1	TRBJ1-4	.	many	CSVGQDGTNEKLFF	TGCAGCGTTGGACAAGACGGAACTAATGAAAAACTGTTTTTT
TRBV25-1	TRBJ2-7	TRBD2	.	CASSERSGSPMYF	TGTGCCAGCAGTGAGCGAAGCGGGAGTCCTATGTACTTC
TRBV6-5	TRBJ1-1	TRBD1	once	CASSPDRGYTEAFF	TGTGCCAGCAGTCCGGACAGGGGTTACACTGAAGCTTTCTTT
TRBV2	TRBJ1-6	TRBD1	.	CASSGHRGRSPLHF	TGTGCCAGCAGTGGTCACAGGGGGCGATCACCCCTCCACTTT
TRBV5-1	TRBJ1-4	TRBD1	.	CASSRAGTGGREKLFF	TGCGCCAGCAGCCGTGCCGGGACAGGGGGCCGCGAAAAACTGTTTTTT
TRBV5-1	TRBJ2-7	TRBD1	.	CASSKGTGGYEQYF	TGCGCCAGCAGCAAAGGGACAGGGGGATACGAGCAGTACTTC
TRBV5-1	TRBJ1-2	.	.	CASSLATGFSGGYTF	TGCGCCAGCAGCTTGGCAACAGGGTTCTCTGGCGGCTACACCTTC
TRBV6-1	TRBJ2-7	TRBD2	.	CASSKAGANSYEQYF	TGTGCCAGCAGTAAAGCGGGGGCGAACTCCTACGAGCAGTACTTC
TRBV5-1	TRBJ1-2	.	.	CASSLPGNYGYTF	TGCGCCAGCAGCTTGCCAGGGAACTATGGCTACACCTTC
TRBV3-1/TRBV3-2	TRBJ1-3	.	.	CASSQQQTSGNTIYF	TGTGCCAGCAGCCAACAACAGACCTCTGGAAACACCATATATTTT
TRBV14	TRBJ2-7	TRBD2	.	CASSPSIIRGRASYEQYF	TGTGCCAGCAGCCCCTCGATAATTCGCGGGAGGGCCAGCTACGAGCAGTACTTC
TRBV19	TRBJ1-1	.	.	CASSIVRGVTEAFF	TGTGCCAGTAGTATAGTTCGGGGGGTCACTGAAGCTTTCTTT
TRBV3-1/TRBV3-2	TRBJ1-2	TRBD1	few	CASSQEGTGGRGYTF	TGTGCCAGCAGCCAAGAAGGGACAGGGGGCCGCGGCTACACCTTC
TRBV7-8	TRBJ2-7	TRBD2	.	CASSLVAGGTYEQYF	TGTGCCAGCAGCTTAGTAGCGGGGGGGACCTACGAGCAGTACTTC
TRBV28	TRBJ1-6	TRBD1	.	CASSSLTGANSPLHF	TGTGCCAGCAGTTCCTTGACAGGGGCCAATTCACCCCTCCACTTT
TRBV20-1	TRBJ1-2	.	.	CSASLGGYYGYTF	TGCAGTGCTAGTTTGGGGGGGTACTATGGCTACACCTTC